Presented here are 27 T cell receptor beta chains from one specimen sequenced in a study of T cell changes during pregnancy in multiple sclerosis. TCRdb's table, derived via immunoSEQ multiplex PCR, lists solely in-frame clones and lacks some. This table has some 100,000 clones, 80% to 95% appearing once. This material consisted of peripheral blood, taken after pregnancy. The receptors shown here come from a female donor with multiple sclerosis, enrolled in a pregnancy study.

This chain uses TRBV6-1 with TRBJ2-7, with D perhaps matching TRBD1 (6 bases). The CDR3 consists of 13 residues. Trimming pared 10 bases from V and 2 bases from J, leaving 15 bases between. Germline V gene lookup returns CDR1 MNHNS and CDR2 SASEGT. As DNA, the CDR3 is TGTGCCATCAACAGGGAATTGCCCTACGAGCAGTACTTC. It translates to CAINRELPYEQYF.

V is TRBV15 and J is TRBJ2-7; TRBD1 is a possible D gene (6 bases). The CDR3 sequence is 17 residues long. Germline V gives CDR1 LNHNV, CDR2 YYDKDF (reference sequence). The V end lost 0 bases, the J end lost 3 bases, and 18 bases lay between the germline ends. The CDR3 reads CATSRDRGKGHIYEQYF. In DNA, the CDR3 is TGTGCCACCAGCAGAGATAGGGGGAAGGGACACATCTACGAGCAGTACTTC.

The J gene is TRBJ2-7, the V gene TRBV27; tentative D call: TRBD2 (6 bases). Germline values: CDR1 MNHEY, CDR2 SMNVEV (reference sequence). V lost 1 base, J lost 5 bases, and 12 bases lay in between. The CDR3 consists of 14 residues. The CDR3 coding sequence is TGTGCCAGCAGTTTATTGAACGGGAGAAACGAGCAGTACTTC. The encoded protein is CASSLLNGRNEQYF.

The chain is built from TRBV4-1 and TRBJ1-5, with D unclear. This CDR3 is 16 amino acids long. Germline CDR1 is MGHRA and CDR2 is YSYEKL. Between the trimmed V and J ends, which lost 0 bases and 6 bases, there was a span of 15 bases. CDR3 in amino acids: CASSQDSQPRSQPQHF. In nucleotides, the CDR3 is TGCGCCAGCAGCCAAGATAGCCAGCCGAGAAGTCAGCCCCAGCATTTT.

The chain couples TRBV18 to TRBJ1-3; unclear D gene. CDR1 KGHSH and CDR2 LQKENI come from the germline V gene. Trimming removed 6 bases from V and 0 bases from J, with 6 bases in between. The CDR3 length is 13 residues. CDR3 sequence: CASSEYSGNTIYF. The CDR3 DNA reads as TGTGCCAGCTCCGAGTACTCTGGAAACACCATATATTTT.

CDR3 coding DNA: TGTGCCAGCAGCACACGACAGGGTCCATACGAGCAGTACTTC. It specifies CASSTRQGPYEQYF. The chain has TRBV7-2 and TRBJ2-7, with TRBD1 matching over 7 bases. The V and J ends lost 5 bases and 4 bases, in that order; junction bases with no gene match: 8. Germline assignment: CDR1 SGHTA and CDR2 FQGNSA. The CDR3 has 14 residues.

The CDR3 loop reads CASSRNLGTGGGEQYF. CDR3 nucleotide sequence: TGTGCCAGCAGTCGTAACCTCGGGACAGGGGGCGGCGAGCAGTACTTC. The chain recombines TRBV28 with TRBJ2-7; 12 bases line up with TRBD1. The CDR3 runs 16 residues. V gave up 5 bases and J gave up 6 bases; unmatched junction bases: 11. Germline V gene sequence: CDR1 MDHEN, CDR2 SYDVKM.

The V gene is TRBV5-4, the J gene TRBJ2-1; 10 bases are shared with TRBD2. CDR1 and CDR2 from the germline V gene are SGHNT and YYREEE (reference sequence). V shed 1 base, J shed 7 bases, and the junction held 11 bases outside the gene matches. The CDR3 contains 17 residues. The CDR3 loop is CASSLKQGLAELNEQFF. In nucleotides, the CDR3 is TGTGCCAGCAGCTTGAAGCAAGGACTAGCGGAGTTGAATGAGCAGTTCTTC.

The chain couples TRBV27 to TRBJ2-3, with 7 positions matching TRBD1. Germline CDR1 reads MNHEY; CDR2 reads SMNVEV (reference sequence). The ends lost 0 bases at V and 3 bases at J; junction bases unmatched: 12. The CDR3 spans 18 residues. The CDR3 DNA reads TGTGCCAGCAGTTTATCGAAAATACGAACAGGGGTAACAGATACGCAGTATTTT. Translating gives CASSLSKIRTGVTDTQYF.

The chain combines TRBV19 with TRBJ2-5; D may be TRBD2 (5 bases). V was pared by 3 bases and J by 6 bases, with 11 bases between. Germline lookup yields CDR1 LNHDA and CDR2 SQIVND (reference sequence). This CDR3 is 13 amino acids long. The CDR3 nucleotides read TGTGCCAGTAGTATTGGTAGAGGGAAGACCCAGTACTTC. Protein sequence: CASSIGRGKTQYF.

The V call is TRBV7-2, the J call TRBJ1-2; D ambiguous. Trimming shortened V by 1 base and J by 4 bases, and 10 bases separated the two germline ends. The CDR3 is made up of 14 amino acids. Germline lookup yields CDR1 SGHTA and CDR2 FQGNSA. In DNA form, the CDR3 reads TGTGCCAGCAGCTTAGATCGGGATTTCTATGGCTACACCTTC. It codes for CASSLDRDFYGYTF.

The DNA of the CDR3 is TGTGCCAGCAGAGGGGGCGGCTCCTACGAGCAGTACTTC. Translation: CASRGGGSYEQYF. The V gene is TRBV2, the J gene TRBJ2-7; 7 nucleotides align to TRBD1. V dropped 6 bases and J dropped 0; count of bases not matched to a gene: 2. The germline CDR1 and CDR2 sequences are SNHLY and FYNNEI. CDR3 length: 13 residues.

V is TRBV5-6 and J is TRBJ1-1; 9 nucleotides match TRBD1. J lost 2 bases, V lost 2 bases, and 4 bases had no gene match. The CDR3 consists of 15 residues. Germline V gives CDR1 SGHDT, CDR2 YYEEEE. DNA for the CDR3: TGTGCCAGCAGCTTTGGGACAGGGACTAACACTGAAGCTTTCTTT. Protein product: CASSFGTGTNTEAFF.

The chain joins TRBV7-2 to TRBJ2-3; D is uncertain. The CDR3 covers 16 residues. CDR1 SGHTA and CDR2 FQGNSA come from the germline V gene. With 1 base removed from V and 0 bases from J, the gap between germline ends came to 11 bases. CDR3 sequence: CASSLDLSYSTDTQYF. For the CDR3, the DNA is TGTGCCAGCAGCTTAGATTTGTCCTATAGCACAGATACGCAGTATTTT.

The gene calls are TRBV19 and TRBJ1-2; the D gene is possibly TRBD1 (6 bases). Germline-derived CDR1 and CDR2 are LNHDA and SQIVND (reference sequence). The CDR3 runs 15 residues. Trimming removed 4 bases at V and 6 bases at J, with 18 bases between. In nucleotides, the CDR3 is TGTGCCAGTAGTAGCCCAGGGGTAATTAGGAATGGCTACACCTTC. It codes for CASSSPGVIRNGYTF.

The J gene is TRBJ1-1, the V gene TRBV18, with unresolved D. This CDR3 spans 16 amino acids. CDR1 is KGHSH, CDR2 LQKENI, per germline. Trimming removed 3 bases from V and 0 bases from J, with 14 bases in between. The CDR3 coding sequence is TGTGCCAGCTCACCGTTCAATCCGGGTCTGAACACTGAAGCTTTCTTT. It specifies CASSPFNPGLNTEAFF.

The gene calls are TRBV28 and TRBJ1-1; the match to TRBD1 covers 7 bases. CDR1 and CDR2 from the germline V gene are MDHEN and SYDVKM. V trimming: 0 bases; J trimming: 0 bases; junction bases outside the gene matches: 4. There are 16 residues in the CDR3. This CDR3 is CASSLWGTAMNTEAFF. CDR3 DNA: TGTGCCAGCAGTTTATGGGGGACAGCTATGAACACTGAAGCTTTCTTT.

This clone was found once. The chain combines TRBV4-2 with TRBJ2-3; a weak D match, TRBD1 (6 bases). Germline loops: CDR1 LGHNA, CDR2 YNFKEQ. The CDR3 has 17 amino acids. Trimming stripped 0 bases from V and 1 base from J, with 14 bases between. The CDR3, as DNA: TGTGCCAGCAGCCAAGAAAAAACAGGGTGGGGCACAGATACGCAGTATTTT. Its translation is CASSQEKTGWGTDTQYF.

The chain couples TRBV7-9 to TRBJ2-2; 7 nucleotides match TRBD2. The V gene's germline CDR1 is SEHNR and CDR2 FQNEAQ (reference sequence). V was pared by 5 bases and J by 5 bases, with 2 bases of the junction left unmatched. The CDR3 sequence is 13 residues long. The CDR3 region is CASSPRETGELFF. CDR3 nucleotides: TGTGCCAGCAGCCCGCGGGAGACCGGGGAGCTGTTTTTT.

This chain uses TRBV9 with TRBJ2-2; 8 bases are a match to TRBD1. There are 16 residues in the CDR3. The V gene end was trimmed by 2 bases and the J gene end by 4 bases; junction bases not matched to a gene: 7. From germline, CDR1 is SGDLS and CDR2 YYNGEE. The CDR3 loop reads CASSVAGGAGTGELFF. The DNA for the CDR3 is TGTGCCAGCAGCGTCGCAGGGGGCGCGGGCACCGGGGAGCTGTTTTTT.

V and J are TRBV25-1 and TRBJ2-7; 11 bases align to TRBD2. Trimming took 5 bases from V and 1 from J; bases not matched to a gene: 10. Germline CDR1 MGHDK, CDR2 SYGVNS. The CDR3 sequence is 17 residues long. The CDR3 reads CASSPGTSGRPSYEQYF. The CDR3 DNA reads as TGTGCCAGCAGTCCTGGGACTAGCGGTAGACCTTCCTACGAGCAGTACTTC.

The V and J genes are TRBV7-8 and TRBJ2-5; TRBD1 matches 7 bases. Germline V gene lookup returns CDR1 SGHVS and CDR2 FQNEAQ. V was pared by 4 bases and J by 5 bases, with 13 bases of the junction left unmatched. This CDR3 region has 16 residues. The CDR3 is CASSSEGAAGPETQYF. In nucleotides, the CDR3 is TGTGCCAGCAGCTCAGAGGGGGCGGCCGGTCCTGAGACCCAGTACTTC.

The rearrangement links TRBV20-1 to TRBJ2-3, with no clear D. The V end was cut by 4 bases, the J end by 2 bases, with 4 bases between. Germline CDR1 is DFQATT and CDR2 is SNEGSKA (reference sequence). The CDR3 extends over 11 amino acids. The CDR3 bases are TGCAGTGCTAAACTCACAGATACGCAGTATTTT. The encoded protein is CSAKLTDTQYF.

The V call is TRBV2, the J call TRBJ2-1; 9 bases line up with TRBD2. This CDR3 has 11 residues. Looked up from germline, CDR1 is SNHLY and CDR2 is FYNNEI. After removal of 6 bases from V and 9 bases from J, the junction contained 0 bases not matched to a gene. The CDR3 DNA follows: TGTGCCAGCAGAGCGGGGGGTGAGCAGTTCTTC. Its translation is CASRAGGEQFF.

Only a few counts were recorded for this clone. The rearrangement joins TRBV5-1 to TRBJ1-2; 9 bases are shared with TRBD1. Germline trimming cut 2 bases from V and 8 bases from J; bases unmatched to any gene: 10. In germline, CDR1 is SGHRS, CDR2 YFSETQ. The CDR3 loop spans 15 amino acids. CDR3 in amino acids: CASSLRTGAEGGYTF. In nucleotides, the CDR3 is TGCGCCAGCAGCTTACGGACAGGGGCCGAGGGAGGCTACACCTTC.

CDR3 sequence (DNA): TGTGCCAGCAGGCGGGGGGGGAACCTCGGGGAGACCCAGTACTTC. Translating gives CASRRGGNLGETQYF. V gene TRBV27 combines with J gene TRBJ2-5, with 9 bases lining up with TRBD2. The V segment lost 6 bases and the J segment 5 bases; nucleotides outside the gene matches: 10. The CDR3 is made up of 15 amino acids. Germline values: CDR1 MNHEY, CDR2 SMNVEV (reference sequence).

The chain couples TRBV9 to TRBJ2-7; D perhaps matches TRBD2 (6 bases). The V gene's germline CDR1 is SGDLS and CDR2 YYNGEE. Deletions cut 1 base from V and 5 bases from J, with 13 bases between. The CDR3 contains 14 residues. The CDR3 nucleotides are TGTGCCAGCAGCGTAAGACTAGTCCCCGACGAGCAGTACTTC. It is translated as CASSVRLVPDEQYF.